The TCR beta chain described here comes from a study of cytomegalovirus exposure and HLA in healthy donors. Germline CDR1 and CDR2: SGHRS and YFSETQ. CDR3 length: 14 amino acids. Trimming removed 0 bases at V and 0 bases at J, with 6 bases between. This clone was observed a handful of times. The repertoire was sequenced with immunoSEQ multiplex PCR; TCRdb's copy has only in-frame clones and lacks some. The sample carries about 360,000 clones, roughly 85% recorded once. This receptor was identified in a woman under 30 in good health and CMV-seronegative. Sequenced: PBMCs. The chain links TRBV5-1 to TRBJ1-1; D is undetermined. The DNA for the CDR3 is TGCGCCAGCAGCTTGGGCGGTTTGAACACTGAAGCTTTCTTT. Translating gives CASSLGGLNTEAFF. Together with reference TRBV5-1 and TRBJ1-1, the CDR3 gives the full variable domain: KAGVTQTPRYLIKTRGQQVTLSCSPISGHRSVSWYQQTPGQGLQFLFEYFSETQRNKGNFPGRFSGRQFSNSRSEMNVSTLELGDSALYLCASSLGGLNTEAFFGQGTRLTVV.